This record looks at one TCR beta chain sequence and its context. The data originate from a study of blood T cell repertoires in COVID-19. The data were produced by immunoSEQ multiplex PCR, yet TCRdb's version contains in-frame clones alone and is incomplete. This sample has 120,000 or so clones, with approximately 84% found just once. The sample consisted of peripheral blood. The clonotype comes from a woman in her 30s who had recovered from COVID-19.

CDR3 nucleotide sequence: TGCGCCAGCAGCCCGCTCCGGGCAGGGAACGGTGAAGCTTTCTTT. Translation: CASSPLRAGNGEAFF. The V gene is TRBV4-1, the J gene TRBJ1-1, with TRBD1 as a possible D gene (5 bases). V was trimmed by 4 bases and J by 7 bases, leaving 19 bases between them. Germline loops: CDR1 MGHRA, CDR2 YSYEKL. The CDR3 loop spans 15 amino acids.